This TCR beta chain is from a study of T cells in Graves' hyperthyroidism and ophthalmopathy. Findings and limits, study-wide: The model forecast ophthalmopathy, anticipating it by a median approximately 7 months before onset.

This clonotype was seen ten or more times. The antigen is unknown. Per germline, CDR1 SGHVS and CDR2 FNYEAQ. CDR3 length: 14 residues. The V gene lost 5 bases and the J gene lost 3 bases, with 13 bases spanning the gap. There were TCR beta CDR3 regions amplified from RNA transcripts. First-round RT-PCR targeting the TCR CDR3 was performed with the HTBI primer set. TCRdb passed the multiplex PCR reads through MiXCR, listing each CDR3 protein once. Found here are some 510,000 distinct CDR3 sequences, 20% of them singletons; the top ten hold around a quarter. The chain combines TRBV7-6 with TRBJ1-2; D is unclear. The source is a man between 18 and 35 years old with Graves' hyperthyroidism. Sequencing used blood. The CDR3 region has the DNA TGTGCCAGCAGCCCCCGCGCTGGTGACTATGGCTACACCTTC. It encodes CASSPRAGDYGYTF.